Listed below are T cell receptor beta chains from one sample, sequenced in a study of blood T cell repertoires in COVID-19. Assay: immunoSEQ multiplex PCR; the TCRdb copy retains only in-frame clones and omits some. The table includes fewer than 85,000 clones, about 87% detected once. The sample was peripheral blood. These receptors originate from a man aged 50 to 60 with active COVID-19. Each CDR3 is given with its conserved first and last residue. D genes are given only for firm matches. Clone size is shown for a subset of rows, as once, few, many or a class of expanded clone.

clone_size,v_call,d_call,j_call,cdr3_nt,cdr3_aa
-,TRBV27,-,TRBJ1-1,TGTGCCAGCAGTTTATGGCGGGGGGACACTGAAGCTTTCTTT,CASSLWRGDTEAFF
-,TRBV5-8,TRBD1,TRBJ1-1,TGTGCCAGCAGCCTGTACAGGGGCAAGAACACTGAAGCTTTCTTT,CASSLYRGKNTEAFF
-,TRBV6-6,-,TRBJ2-7,TGTGCCAGCAGTTACAGCTTAGGGGGCGAGCAGTACTTC,CASSYSLGGEQYF
-,TRBV7-9,-,TRBJ2-6,TGTGCCAGCACCTATTTGGCCCATTCTGGGGCCAACGTCCTGACTTTC,CASTYLAHSGANVLTF
-,TRBV4-3,-,TRBJ1-5,TGCGCCAGCAGCCAAGTCAGATACAATCAGCCCCAGCATTTT,CASSQVRYNQPQHF
once,TRBV6-6,TRBD1,TRBJ1-1,TGTGCCAGCAGCGGACAGGGGTTGGACACTGAAGCTTTCTTT,CASSGQGLDTEAFF
-,TRBV6-6,TRBD1,TRBJ1-2,TGTGCCAGCGCGACAGGGGGTTTTTCCGTCGGCTATGGCTACACCTTC,CASATGGFSVGYGYTF
few,TRBV6-5,-,TRBJ1-2,TGTGCCAGCAGTCTTCGGCAGGTCCGAGGCTACACCTTC,CASSLRQVRGYTF
-,TRBV3-1/TRBV3-2,-,TRBJ1-1,TGTGCCAGCAGCCCCTCCAGGGTACGAAACACTGAAGCTTTCTTT,CASSPSRVRNTEAFF
once,TRBV5-6,TRBD1,TRBJ1-1,TGTGCCAGCAGCTCTAGGACAGGGGAGGACACTGAAGCTTTCTTT,CASSSRTGEDTEAFF
few,TRBV29-1,-,TRBJ1-3,TGCAGCGTTGAACCAGGAGGATCTGGAAACACCATATATTTT,CSVEPGGSGNTIYF
-,TRBV28,-,TRBJ2-3,TGTGCCAGCAGTCCGGGCCGGGACAAAAAGTATTTT,CASSPGRDKKYF
-,TRBV19,-,TRBJ1-6,TGTGCCAGTAGCCTTAAGACTGACTATAATTCACCCCTCCACTTT,CASSLKTDYNSPLHF
-,TRBV3-1/TRBV3-2,-,TRBJ1-5,TGTGCCAGCAGCCAAGATCCCCCAGGCTCCAATCAGCCCCAGCATTTT,CASSQDPPGSNQPQHF
-,TRBV28,TRBD1,TRBJ1-6,TGTGCCAGCACCTCCGGGACAGTAAATTCACCCCTCCACTTT,CASTSGTVNSPLHF
once,TRBV7-2,TRBD2,TRBJ2-3,TGTGCCAGCAGCTTAGCGGGGAGTGTAACACCCTGGCGGGAGTGGGATACGCAGTATTTT,CASSLAGSVTPWREWDTQYF
-,TRBV28,-,TRBJ1-1,TGTGCCAGCAGTAGCCCCGGACAGTCAATGAACACTGAAGCTTTCTTT,CASSSPGQSMNTEAFF
-,TRBV28,-,TRBJ2-7,TGTGCCAGCAGGCCCGTGAGACTCACCTCCTACGAGCAGTACTTC,CASRPVRLTSYEQYF
few,TRBV28,-,TRBJ2-7,TGTGCCAGCAGTTTAAGTGGAACAGGCGGATACGAGCAGTACTTC,CASSLSGTGGYEQYF
-,TRBV6-5,TRBD2,TRBJ2-5,TGTGCCAGCAAGCCAGGACTAGCGGGCCCTGGGATCCAGTACTTC,CASKPGLAGPGIQYF